This is a list of T cell receptor beta chains from one sample in a study of cytomegalovirus exposure and HLA in healthy donors. The repertoire was sequenced with immunoSEQ multiplex PCR; TCRdb's copy has only in-frame clones and lacks some. Among around 130,000 clones listed, more than 70% were seen once. Sequenced sample: PBMCs. These receptors were obtained from a woman in her fifties or sixties in good health and CMV-seronegative. Both conserved end residues are part of each CDR3. D genes are given only for firm matches. Clone size is stated in some rows and not others, as once, few, many or a class when expanded.

V gene	clone size	J gene	D gene	CDR3 protein	CDR3 DNA
TRBV6-1	once	TRBJ2-1	-	CASNRDGGYNEQFF	TGTGCCAGCAACCGGGACGGAGGGTACAATGAGCAGTTCTTC
TRBV6-6	-	TRBJ1-5	TRBD1	CASRDRGPDSNQPQHF	TGTGCCAGCCGGGACAGGGGACCTGATAGCAATCAGCCCCAGCATTTT
TRBV10-3	once	TRBJ2-1	TRBD2	CAISEMSGRSSYNEQFF	TGTGCCATCAGTGAAATGAGCGGGAGGAGCTCCTACAATGAGCAGTTCTTC
TRBV7-9	-	TRBJ2-5	TRBD1	CASSTGQGLGETQYF	TGTGCCAGCAGCACCGGACAGGGGCTGGGAGAGACCCAGTACTTC
TRBV15	-	TRBJ2-6	TRBD1	CATSRAYRGASGANVLTF	TGTGCCACCAGCAGAGCGTACAGGGGGGCTTCTGGGGCCAACGTCCTGACTTTC
TRBV9	-	TRBJ1-1	-	CASSPGRGMNTEAFF	TGTGCCAGCAGCCCGGGGCGGGGAATGAACACTGAAGCTTTCTTT
TRBV28	-	TRBJ2-3	-	CASSRRRGATDTQYF	TGTGCCAGCAGCCGACGCCGGGGGGCCACAGATACGCAGTATTTT
TRBV6-5	-	TRBJ1-1	TRBD1	CATGGGTEAFF	TGTGCCACAGGGGGCGGCACTGAAGCTTTCTTT
TRBV27	-	TRBJ2-2	TRBD2	CASSLGTTYTGELFF	TGTGCCAGCAGTTTAGGGACTACTTACACCGGGGAGCTGTTTTTT
TRBV5-1	few	TRBJ2-5	TRBD2	CASSLDKRGGLGETQYF	TGCGCCAGCAGCTTGGATAAGCGGGGGGGCCTGGGGGAGACCCAGTACTTC
TRBV6-5	-	TRBJ2-7	-	CASSPEGQKPYEQYF	TGTGCCAGCAGTCCGGAGGGACAGAAGCCCTACGAGCAGTACTTC
TRBV27	-	TRBJ2-7	-	CASSLVGRAHEQYF	TGTGCCAGCAGTTTAGTGGGCAGGGCCCACGAGCAGTACTTC
TRBV18	-	TRBJ2-5	-	CASSLHRETQYF	TGTGCCAGCTCGCTGCATCGGGAGACCCAGTACTTC
TRBV28	once	TRBJ1-2	TRBD1	CASSFPGTASYGYTF	TGTGCCAGCAGTTTCCCCGGGACAGCTTCCTATGGCTACACCTTC
TRBV15	-	TRBJ1-4	-	CATSRDVTATNEKLFF	TGTGCCACCAGCAGAGATGTGACAGCAACTAATGAAAAACTGTTTTTT
TRBV28	once	TRBJ1-5	TRBD1	CASRHGQGIQEGNQPQHF	TGTGCCAGCAGACACGGACAGGGAATCCAGGAGGGCAATCAGCCCCAGCATTTT